This passage covers 12 T cell receptor beta chains from one sample sequenced in a study of regulatory T cells in long-lasting Graves disease. As for time point: newly diagnosed GD, antithyroid drugs for less than 3 months. Preparation of the TCR library used RNA extracted from PBMCs. Building the TCR beta libraries relied on iRepertoire HTBI primers, and CDR3 regions underwent Arm-PCR. TCRdb re-analysed the multiplex PCR reads in MiXCR, keeping a single row per CDR3 protein. This table holds around 460,000 distinct CDR3 sequences, about 15% found once. This same sample was also part of a study on T cells in Graves' hyperthyroidism and ophthalmopathy.

The sample consisted of peripheral blood mononuclear cells (PBMCs), taken at new diagnosis, from a patient treated with antithyroid drugs. The receptors stem from a woman in her forties or fifties with Graves disease.

This clonotype was counted at least ten times. This chain joins TRBV20-1 and TRBJ2-3; the D is unclear. V dropped 3 bases and J dropped 0 bases, with 10 bases sitting between them. The CDR3 sequence is 14 residues long. Germline CDR1 DFQATT, CDR2 SNEGSKA (reference sequence). The CDR3 loop reads CSARTHSSTDTQYF. Here the CDR3 DNA reads TGCAGTGCTAGGACTCATTCTAGCACAGATACGCAGTATTTT.

Many counts were recorded for this clonotype. The rearrangement joins TRBV7-9 to TRBJ2-4; maybe TRBD1 (6 bases). The CDR3 has 14 amino acids. V lost 3 bases and J lost 4, with 10 bases in between. Germline CDR1 and CDR2: SEHNR and FQNEAQ (reference sequence). The CDR3 nucleotides read TGTGCCAGCAGCTTCCCAACAGGGAAAAACATTCAGTACTTC. It encodes CASSFPTGKNIQYF.

A note on this clonotype: Being one base from a much bigger clone, this may be a read error. In DNA form, the CDR3 reads TGTGCCAGCAGCCGCCCGGCGGGGGTGGGCACAGATACGCGGTATTTT. This translates into CASSRPAGVGTDTRYF. The chain couples TRBV7-2 to TRBJ2-3; 7 bases map to TRBD2. In germline, CDR1 is SGHTA, CDR2 FQGNSA. CDR3 length: 16 residues.

In regard to this clonotype: This may stem from a read error, because a much larger clone lies one nucleotide away. The chain combines TRBV28 with TRBJ1-5; D remains unclear. Per germline, CDR1 MDHEN and CDR2 SYDVKM. There are 15 residues in the CDR3. The CDR3 DNA follows: TGTACCAGCAGCCGAAGACGGGATAGCAATCAGCCCCAGCATTTT. Its protein product is CTSSRRRDSNQPQHF. The whole variable domain, filled in from reference TRBV28 and TRBJ1-5, reads DVKVTQSSRYLVKRTGEKVFLECVQDMDHENMFWYRQDPGLGLRLIYFSYDVKMKEKGDIPEGYSVSREKKERFSLILESASTNQTSMYLCTSSRRRDSNQPQHFGDGTRLSIL.

The chain employs TRBV3-1 and TRBJ2-7; D gene unclear. The V gene lost 3 bases and the J gene lost 3 bases, with 3 bases spanning the gap. Germline lookup yields CDR1 LGHDT and CDR2 YNNKEL (reference sequence). The CDR3 is 11 amino acids. CDR3 bases: TGTGCCAGCAGCCACATCTACGAGCAGTACTTC. Amino acid sequence: CASSHIYEQYF.

The chain links TRBV6-9 to TRBJ2-2; D may be TRBD1 or TRBD2 (5 bases each). The CDR3 spans 14 residues. Per germline, CDR1 MNHGY and CDR2 SVAAGI. Trimming shortened V by 3 bases and J by 2 bases, and 7 bases separated the two germline ends. This CDR3 reads CASSYGDNTGELFF. CDR3 bases: TGTGCCAGCAGTTACGGGGACAACACCGGGGAGCTGTTTTTT.

This clonotype occurred many times. This chain joins TRBV2 and TRBJ1-2; 9 positions match TRBD1. Losses at the gene ends were 8 bases for V and 4 bases for J; bases not matched to a gene: 11. From germline, CDR1 is SNHLY and CDR2 FYNNEI. The CDR3 is 15 amino acids. Here the CDR3 DNA reads TGTGCCAGCCAACCGGAGACAGGGGGGGTCTATGGCTACACCTTC. Translated: CASQPETGGVYGYTF. Full variable domain (rest looked up from reference TRBV2 and TRBJ1-2): EPEVTQTPSHQVTQMGQEVILRCVPISNHLYFYWYRQILGQKVEFLVSFYNNEISEKSEIFDDQFSVERPDGSNFTLKIRSTKLEDSAMYFCASQPETGGVYGYTFGSGTRLTVV.

This clonotype has a count of ten or more. The V and J genes are TRBV6-2 or TRBV6-3 and TRBJ2-1; TRBD1 agrees at 12 bases. Trimming cost V 5 bases and J 5 bases; bases outside gene matches: 4. The CDR3 runs 15 residues. Germline values: CDR1 MNHEY, CDR2 SVGEGT. The CDR3 nucleotides are TGTGCCAGCAGTGAAGGGACAGGGGGCCACAATGAGCAGTTCTTC. Its translation is CASSEGTGGHNEQFF.

The table lists this clonotype with many counts. The chain combines TRBV6-1 with TRBJ2-7; 10 positions agree with TRBD2. Germline lookup yields CDR1 MNHNS and CDR2 SASEGT. This CDR3 comprises 16 residues. Trimming took 6 bases from V and 2 from J; bases not matched to a gene: 10. CDR3 coding DNA: TGTGCCAGCAGACCCGCCGCCGGGACTAGCGCCTACGAGCAGTACTTC. This codes for CASRPAAGTSAYEQYF.

This clonotype has ten or more counts. This chain joins TRBV27 and TRBJ2-3; the match to TRBD2 covers 14 bases. Trimming cost V 6 bases and J 3 bases; bases outside gene matches: 5. Germline CDR1 reads MNHEY; CDR2 reads SMNVEV (reference sequence). The CDR3 loop spans 16 amino acids. The CDR3 sequence: CASRGTSGRSTDTQYF. The CDR3 bases are TGTGCCAGCAGGGGGACTAGCGGGAGAAGTACAGATACGCAGTATTTT.

Ten or more counts support this clonotype. The chain has TRBV5-1 and TRBJ2-2; D remains unclear. Germline V gene data show CDR1 as SGHRS and CDR2 as YFSETQ. V was cut by 6 bases and J by 5 bases, with 5 bases left in between. This CDR3 has 11 residues. The CDR3 protein is CASTQTGELFF. CDR3 nucleotide sequence: TGCGCCAGCACTCAAACCGGGGAGCTGTTTTTT.

This clonotype has a handful of counts. The chain couples TRBV4-1 to TRBJ2-7; TRBD2 might be the D (6 bases). V lost 1 base and J 2 bases, leaving 18 bases between the germline ends. The CDR3 is made up of 17 amino acids. Germline V gene sequence: CDR1 MGHRA, CDR2 YSYEKL. The DNA for the CDR3 is TGCGCCAGCAGCCAAGCAAGTCGGCGGGACCCACCCTACGAGCAGTACTTC. Translated, it gives CASSQASRRDPPYEQYF.